The 23 T cell receptor beta chains below were found in one sample sequenced in a study of preoperative IRX-2 immunotherapy in early breast cancer. Noted treatment: preoperative locoregional IRX-2 cytokine immunotherapy. TCRdb's copy holds only in-frame clones and misses some; the assay was immunoSEQ multiplex PCR. Counted here are more than 50,000 clones, roughly 94% occurring once; the ten biggest clones make up roughly 1.5%. Sample collection occurred from a patient treated with IRX-2 immunotherapy. The source is a human donor with breast cancer.

The chain has TRBV13 and TRBJ2-6; D not certain. V was pared by 2 bases and J by 2 bases, with 16 bases between. CDR3 length: 18 amino acids. Germline CDR1 PRHDT, CDR2 FYEKMQ (reference sequence). The DNA of the CDR3 is TGTGCCAGCAGCTTATATGGAGAAGGGTTCCCTGGGGCCAACGTCCTGACTTTC. This encodes CASSLYGEGFPGANVLTF.

This clone was seen just once. The CDR3 region is CASSLAGSYSNQPQHF. Here the CDR3 DNA reads TGTGCCAGCAGCTTAGCGGGCAGCTATAGCAATCAGCCCCAGCATTTT. The chain recombines TRBV7-8 with TRBJ1-5, with unresolved D. Per the germline V gene, CDR1 is SGHVS and CDR2 is FQNEAQ. The CDR3 extends over 16 amino acids. Trimming shortened V by 0 bases and J by 0 bases, and 9 bases separated the two germline ends.

The V gene is TRBV15, the J gene TRBJ2-7; 9 bases are a match to TRBD1. Germline V gene lookup returns CDR1 LNHNV and CDR2 YYDKDF (reference sequence). Germline trimming cut 0 bases from V and 3 bases from J; bases unmatched to any gene: 3. The CDR3 runs to 15 residues. CDR3 nucleotides: TGTGCCACCAGCAGAGAACCGGACAGGGGCTACGAGCAGTACTTC. Protein: CATSREPDRGYEQYF.

This clone appeared a single time. The chain employs TRBV5-6 and TRBJ2-7; TRBD1 matches 9 bases. J lost 8 bases, V lost 2 bases, and 17 bases had no gene match. From germline, CDR1 is SGHDT and CDR2 YYEEEE. There are 17 residues in the CDR3. CDR3 sequence: CASSFFRYGTGLLQQYF. DNA of the CDR3: TGTGCCAGCAGCTTTTTTCGTTACGGGACAGGGTTGTTGCAGCAGTACTTC.

Regarding this clone: The sample holds other DNA sequences that translate to the same CDR3. The chain has TRBV4-3 and TRBJ2-3; D unresolved. The V gene lost 1 base and the J gene lost 0 bases, with 11 bases spanning the gap. Germline CDR1 and CDR2: LGHNA and YSLEER. This CDR3 comprises 16 residues. The CDR3 is CASSQVGYSSTDTQYF. DNA for the CDR3: TGCGCCAGCAGCCAAGTCGGGTACTCTAGCACAGATACGCAGTATTTT.

The chain recombines TRBV7-2 with TRBJ1-2, with 8 bases matching TRBD1. With V trimmed by 5 bases and J by 7 bases, 12 bases remained unmatched. This CDR3 region has 15 residues. Germline loops: CDR1 SGHTA, CDR2 FQGNSA. The CDR3 is CASSISRQGHSGYTF. DNA for the CDR3: TGTGCCAGCAGCATTAGTAGACAGGGGCACTCTGGCTACACCTTC.

A single count supports this clone. V and J are TRBV7-6 and TRBJ2-1; possible D gene TRBD1, 5 bases. This CDR3 region has 17 residues. V lost 3 bases to trimming and J lost 6 bases, with 21 bases between them. Germline V gene lookup returns CDR1 SGHVS and CDR2 FNYEAQ. CDR3 sequence (DNA): TGTGCCAGCAGCTTCCCACGCCTCGCAAAAGACAGCAATGAGCAGTTCTTC. Its protein is CASSFPRLAKDSNEQFF.

V usage is TRBV19 and J usage is TRBJ1-4; D gene ambiguous. The CDR3 runs 15 residues. V shed 1 base and J shed 2 bases, with 8 bases lying between them. Germline-derived CDR1 and CDR2 are LNHDA and SQIVND (reference sequence). CDR3 protein: CASSIASSTNEKLFF. As DNA, the CDR3 is TGTGCCAGTAGTATAGCGAGCTCCACTAATGAAAAACTGTTTTTT. Combining the CDR3 with reference TRBV19 and TRBJ1-4 gives the whole variable domain DGGITQSPKYLFRKEGQNVTLSCEQNLNHDAMYWYRQDPGQGLRLIYYSQIVNDFQKGDIAEGYSVSREKKESFPLTVTSAQKNPTAFYLCASSIASSTNEKLFFGSGTQLSVL.

The CDR3 here is CATSFSPWDRGDTQYF. CDR3 DNA: TGTGCCACCAGTTTCTCACCCTGGGACAGGGGAGATACGCAGTATTTT. The chain combines TRBV15 with TRBJ2-3, with 10 bases that match TRBD1. V lost 6 bases to trimming and J lost 5 bases; unmatched junction nucleotides: 11. The germline V gene has CDR1 LNHNV and CDR2 YYDKDF (reference sequence). The CDR3 extends over 16 amino acids.

This clone was found once. The V gene is TRBV5-5, the J gene TRBJ2-4; D is undetermined. Germline CDR1 SGHKS, CDR2 YYEKEE (reference sequence). The ends were cut back, 2 bases at V and 3 bases at J, with 12 bases in the middle. The CDR3 length is 15 residues. CDR3 region: CASSFGYQSKNIQYF. CDR3 coding DNA: TGTGCCAGCAGCTTTGGTTACCAGAGCAAAAACATTCAGTACTTC.

The chain has TRBV5-1 and TRBJ1-2; possibly TRBD1 for D (5 bases). Germline V CDR1 and CDR2: SGHRS, YFSETQ. CDR3 length: 13 amino acids. The V gene lost 5 bases and the J gene lost 8 bases, with 16 bases spanning the gap. CDR3 protein: CASSLGVLWGYTF. CDR3 DNA: TGCGCCAGCAGTCTGGGGGTGCTATGGGGCTACACCTTC.

This chain uses TRBV5-5 with TRBJ2-1; 12 bases are shared with TRBD2. The germline V gene has CDR1 SGHKS and CDR2 YYEKEE (reference sequence). This CDR3 region has 17 residues. J lost 3 bases, V lost 3 bases, and 7 bases had no gene match. The CDR3 spells CASSSRLAGAIYNEQFF. CDR3 coding DNA: TGTGCCAGCAGCTCCCGACTAGCGGGAGCTATCTACAATGAGCAGTTCTTC.

The chain couples TRBV4-2 to TRBJ1-5, with 8 bases matching TRBD1. Per the germline V gene, CDR1 is LGHNA and CDR2 is YNFKEQ. This CDR3 has 16 residues. V lost 3 bases to trimming and J lost 6 bases; unmatched junction nucleotides: 10. DNA of the CDR3: TGTGCCAGCAGCCAGACGAATGACAGGGGCGGTCAGCCCCAGCATTTT. Its protein is CASSQTNDRGGQPQHF.

The chain combines TRBV6-1 with TRBJ2-7; D is ambiguous. Germline V gene lookup returns CDR1 MNHNS and CDR2 SASEGT. The length of the CDR3 is 12 residues. V lost 7 bases and J 4 bases, leaving 11 bases between the germline ends. The CDR3 is CASKQVSYEQYF. DNA for the CDR3: TGTGCCAGCAAGCAGGTCTCGTACGAGCAGTACTTC.

The genes are TRBV5-1 and TRBJ1-1; a possible D gene is TRBD1 (6 bases). The CDR3 sequence is 14 residues long. Germline CDR1 SGHRS, CDR2 YFSETQ. Trimming took 3 bases from V and 3 from J, leaving 12 bases between them. The DNA for the CDR3 is TGCGCCAGCAGCTACGAAGGGGGAGACACTGAAGCTTTCTTT. Translation: CASSYEGGDTEAFF.

V gene TRBV4-2 combines with J gene TRBJ2-5; tentative D call: TRBD2 (5 bases). Trimming pared 2 bases from V and 0 bases from J, leaving 13 bases between. This CDR3 is 16 amino acids long. CDR1 and CDR2 from the germline V gene are LGHNA and YNFKEQ. The CDR3 here is CASSQRGRSYQETQYF. The DNA of the CDR3 is TGTGCCAGCAGCCAAAGAGGGCGATCGTACCAAGAGACCCAGTACTTC.

The chain is built from TRBV9 and TRBJ1-3; D is unresolved. This CDR3 is built from 14 residues. CDR1 is SGDLS and CDR2 is YYNGEE in the germline V gene. Deletions cut 1 base from V and 3 bases from J, with 8 bases between. In DNA form, the CDR3 reads TGTGCCAGCAGCGTAAGCGTGGGTGGAAACACCATATATTTT. It is translated as CASSVSVGGNTIYF.

J is TRBJ1-1 and V is TRBV4-1, with a tentative D call TRBD1 (5 bases). The CDR3 is 15 residues long. The germline gives CDR1 MGHRA, CDR2 YSYEKL. Trimming took off 1 base at V and 2 bases at J, with 11 bases between the two ends. The CDR3: CASSQGVTVNTEAFF. CDR3 DNA: TGCGCCAGCAGCCAAGGGGTGACAGTCAACACTGAAGCTTTCTTT.

The J gene is TRBJ2-7, the V gene TRBV5-1; 9 nucleotides align to TRBD1. The CDR3 is 15 residues long. J was trimmed by 5 bases and V by 7 bases; bases with no gene match: 13. Germline V lookup: CDR1 SGHRS, CDR2 YFSETQ. The CDR3 bases are TGCGCCAGCGCTCGAATGGGACAGGGTTACGACGAGCAGTACTTC. Residues: CASARMGQGYDEQYF.

The chain is built from TRBV2 and TRBJ1-5; D gene unclear. The length of the CDR3 is 18 residues. Germline assignment: CDR1 SNHLY and CDR2 FYNNEI. V lost 6 bases to trimming and J lost 0 bases, with 21 bases between them. The CDR3 loop reads CASSKESSVMYSNQPQHF. The CDR3 DNA sequence: TGTGCCAGCAGCAAAGAAAGTTCAGTTATGTATAGCAATCAGCCCCAGCATTTT. Drawing the rest from reference TRBV2 and TRBJ1-5, the complete variable domain is EPEVTQTPSHQVTQMGQEVILRCVPISNHLYFYWYRQILGQKVEFLVSFYNNEISEKSEIFDDQFSVERPDGSNFTLKIRSTKLEDSAMYFCASSKESSVMYSNQPQHFGDGTRLSIL.

This chain connects TRBV5-1 to TRBJ1-1; weak D call: TRBD1 (5 bases). V was shortened by 4 bases and J by 5 bases, with 21 bases between the two germline ends. This CDR3 is 16 amino acids long. Germline V lookup: CDR1 SGHRS, CDR2 YFSETQ. CDR3 loop: CASSPNPGPRETEAFF. The CDR3 bases are TGCGCCAGCAGCCCCAACCCGGGACCCCGTGAGACTGAAGCTTTCTTT.

The V call is TRBV10-3, the J call TRBJ1-3; possibly TRBD1 for D (6 bases). Germline CDR1 reads ENHRY; CDR2 reads SYGVKD. Trimming removed 4 bases from V and 1 base from J, with 14 bases in between. The CDR3 spans 16 residues. As DNA, the CDR3 is TGTGCCATCAGTGGACCCGGGGACATTTCTGGAAACACCATATATTTT. Amino acids: CAISGPGDISGNTIYF.

The V and J genes are TRBV5-5 and TRBJ2-2, with 7 bases that match TRBD2. With 5 bases clipped from V and 1 base from J, the junction kept 5 bases outside the gene matches. Germline lookup yields CDR1 SGHKS and CDR2 YYEKEE (reference sequence). The CDR3 runs to 15 residues. CDR3: CASRLGRRNTGELFF. CDR3 DNA: TGTGCCAGCAGACTCGGGAGGCGGAACACCGGGGAGCTGTTTTTT.